These 29 T cell receptor beta chains were sequenced from one sample in a study of T cell responses to AZD1222 COVID-19 vaccine. The repertoire was sequenced with immunoSEQ multiplex PCR; TCRdb's copy has only in-frame clones and lacks some. The table lists about 140,000 clones, around nine tenths of them singletons. Sample: peripheral blood, taken on day 0 of AZD1222 vaccination. The source is an adult in good health.

This clone was picked up one time. The V gene is TRBV29-1, the J gene TRBJ1-2; D ambiguous. Trimming took off 2 bases at V and 3 bases at J, with 7 bases between the two ends. This CDR3 is built from 12 residues. From germline, CDR1 is SQVTM and CDR2 ANQGSEA. The CDR3 DNA sequence: TGCAGCGTTGAAAGCAGGCACTATGGCTACACCTTC. It encodes CSVESRHYGYTF.

The chain couples TRBV28 to TRBJ2-5, with 9 bases fitting TRBD1. With V trimmed by 4 bases and J by 6 bases, 9 bases remained unmatched. The CDR3 extends over 15 amino acids. Germline V gives CDR1 MDHEN, CDR2 SYDVKM. The CDR3 nucleotides read TGTGCCAGCAGTTCCTTCCGGGACAGGGATAAGACCCAGTACTTC. It is translated as CASSSFRDRDKTQYF.

The genes are TRBV7-2 and TRBJ1-3; D is unclear. The V end was cut by 5 bases, the J end by 0 bases, with 11 bases between. There are 15 residues in the CDR3. Germline lookup yields CDR1 SGHTA and CDR2 FQGNSA. The DNA for the CDR3 is TGTGCCAGCAGCGTCGGACCTAACTCTGGAAACACCATATATTTT. It codes for CASSVGPNSGNTIYF. Looking up the rest from reference TRBV7-2 and TRBJ1-3 gives the full variable domain: GAGVSQSPSNKVTEKGKDVELRCDPISGHTALYWYRQSLGQGLEFLIYFQGNSAPDKSGLPSDRFSAERTGGSVSTLTIQRTQQEDSAVYLCASSVGPNSGNTIYFGEGSWLTVV.

This sequence joins TRBV28 and TRBJ2-2; D assignment may be TRBD1 or TRBD2 (5 bases each). The CDR3 contains 16 residues. The V gene's germline CDR1 is MDHEN and CDR2 SYDVKM. Between the trimmed V and J ends, which lost 6 bases and 1 base, there was a span of 15 bases. The CDR3 coding sequence is TGTGCCAGCAGCTACGGGGCTCCTGAGAACACCGGGGAGCTGTTTTTT. Translating gives CASSYGAPENTGELFF. The full variable domain, completed using reference TRBV28 and TRBJ2-2, is DVKVTQSSRYLVKRTGEKVFLECVQDMDHENMFWYRQDPGLGLRLIYFSYDVKMKEKGDIPEGYSVSREKKERFSLILESASTNQTSMYLCASSYGAPENTGELFFGEGSRLTVL.

The rearrangement uses TRBV5-4 and TRBJ2-1, with TRBD2 matching 12 bases. Germline CDR1 is SGHNT and CDR2 is YYREEE (reference sequence). The CDR3 runs to 16 residues. V lost 0 bases and J lost 7; bases outside the gene matches: 5. The CDR3 region has the DNA TGTGCCAGCAGCTTGGGACTAGCGGGGGTGGGAAATGAGCAGTTCTTC. Its protein is CASSLGLAGVGNEQFF. The full variable domain, its missing parts supplied by reference TRBV5-4 and TRBJ2-1, is ETGVTQSPTHLIKTRGQQVTLRCSSQSGHNTVSWYQQALGQGPQFIFQYYREEENGRGNFPPRFSGLQFPNYSSELNVNALELDDSALYLCASSLGLAGVGNEQFFGPGTRLTVL.

The sample holds a few counts of this clone. The V call is TRBV7-9, the J call TRBJ2-7; 10 positions agree with TRBD2. V shed 1 base and J 6 bases; nucleotides not matched to a gene: 9. CDR1 is SEHNR and CDR2 is FQNEAQ in the germline V gene (reference sequence). This CDR3 has 16 residues. Written as DNA, the CDR3 is TGTGCCAGCAGCTTAGGAGGGACTAGCGCCCCTCTCGAGCAGTACTTC. Translating it yields CASSLGGTSAPLEQYF.

The V gene is TRBV11-2, the J gene TRBJ1-1; D unresolved. The V end was cut by 5 bases, the J end by 1 base, with 11 bases between. The CDR3 loop spans 14 amino acids. Germline CDR1 and CDR2: SGHAT and FQNNGV. The chain's CDR3 is CASSNPDGNTEAFF. The CDR3 bases are TGTGCCAGCAGCAATCCAGACGGGAACACTGAAGCTTTCTTT.

The J gene is TRBJ2-6, the V gene TRBV14; TRBD2 might be the D (6 bases). The CDR3 covers 16 residues. Germline V gene data show CDR1 as SGHDN and CDR2 as FVKESK. The germline V and J ends were trimmed by 3 bases and 1 base, with 10 bases remaining between them. The CDR3 DNA sequence: TGTGCCAGCAGCCACCAAGGGAGGTCTGGGGCCAACGTCCTGACTTTC. As protein: CASSHQGRSGANVLTF.

The chain joins TRBV7-9 to TRBJ2-3, with D uncertain. Germline CDR1 is SEHNR and CDR2 is FQNEAQ (reference sequence). This CDR3 region has 13 residues. The V end was cut by 3 bases, the J end by 0 bases, with 4 bases between. CDR3 protein: CASSFSSTDTQYF. CDR3 DNA: TGTGCCAGCAGCTTTTCTAGCACAGATACGCAGTATTTT.

This chain uses TRBV5-4 with TRBJ2-1; no clear D gene. The CDR3 consists of 15 residues. CDR1 and CDR2 (germline): SGHNT, YYREEE (reference sequence). The germline V and J ends were trimmed by 4 bases and 5 bases, with 16 bases remaining between them. DNA for the CDR3: TGTGCCAGCAGCCGACGATCACCCCTACACAATGAGCAGTTCTTC. Residues: CASSRRSPLHNEQFF.

The chain carries TRBV5-6 and TRBJ2-5; the D gene is possibly TRBD2 (6 bases). The germline V gene has CDR1 SGHDT and CDR2 YYEEEE. Trimming removed 4 bases at V and 4 bases at J, with 14 bases between. The CDR3 is 14 amino acids. The CDR3: CASSRTPGVETQYF. Written as DNA, the CDR3 is TGTGCCAGCAGCCGGACACCGGGGGTAGAGACCCAGTACTTC.

This clone was counted between two and nine times. At one of its ends the junction is not consistent with the germline gene, which may arise from a read error. The chain combines TRBV3-1 (or the pseudogene TRBV3-2) with TRBJ2-1; a possible D gene is TRBD1 (7 bases). Germline CDR1 is LGHDT and CDR2 is YNNKEL (reference sequence). The CDR3 is 13 residues long. The DNA for the CDR3 is TGTGCCAGCAGCCAAGACCTCAGGGGGGTTTTGGTCTTC. It translates to CASSQDLRGVLVF.

The chain uses TRBV24-1 and TRBJ2-1; possibly TRBD2 for D (7 bases). Germline CDR1 KGHDR, CDR2 SFDVKD. This CDR3 is 15 amino acids long. The V end was cut by 1 base, the J end by 8 bases, with 14 bases between. Here the CDR3 reads CATSDFQIGGHEQFF. DNA for the CDR3: TGTGCCACCAGTGATTTTCAGATCGGGGGGCATGAGCAGTTCTTC.

The chain uses TRBV28 and TRBJ1-4; 9 bases fit TRBD1. Germline lookup yields CDR1 MDHEN and CDR2 SYDVKM. V was clipped by 2 bases and J by 10 bases; unmatched bases: 8. The CDR3 consists of 15 residues. This chain's CDR3 is CASSLRTGEKVKLFF. Written as DNA, the CDR3 is TGTGCCAGCAGTTTACGGACAGGGGAGAAGGTAAAACTGTTTTTT.

CDR3: CASSSDRDPSYEQYF. CDR3 in DNA: TGTGCCAGCAGCTCCGACAGGGACCCATCCTACGAGCAGTACTTC. V usage is TRBV7-2 and J usage is TRBJ2-7; 7 bases are a match to TRBD1. Germline V gene data show CDR1 as SGHTA and CDR2 as FQGNSA. The CDR3 is 15 residues long. The J segment lost 1 base and the V segment lost 4 bases, leaving 7 bases of the junction unmatched. Drawing the rest from reference TRBV7-2 and TRBJ2-7, the complete variable domain is GAGVSQSPSNKVTEKGKDVELRCDPISGHTALYWYRQSLGQGLEFLIYFQGNSAPDKSGLPSDRFSAERTGGSVSTLTIQRTQQEDSAVYLCASSSDRDPSYEQYFGPGTRLTVT.

The chain joins TRBV2 to TRBJ2-2; possible D gene TRBD1, 6 bases. From germline, CDR1 is SNHLY and CDR2 FYNNEI. The ends were cut back, 4 bases at V and 7 bases at J, with 16 bases in the middle. There are 15 residues in the CDR3. The DNA of the CDR3 is TGTGCCAGCAGTGCGGACAGAGGCCCGCACGGGGAGCTGTTTTTT. It translates to CASSADRGPHGELFF.

This chain connects TRBV5-1 to TRBJ1-5, with a weak D call TRBD1 (5 bases). CDR3 size: 13 residues. Trimming took off 4 bases at V and 3 bases at J, with 8 bases between the two ends. Germline V gene data show CDR1 as SGHRS and CDR2 as YFSETQ. Here the CDR3 DNA reads TGCGCCAGCAGCAGGGGAAACAATCAGCCCCAGCATTTT. It translates to CASSRGNNQPQHF.

The V call is TRBV27, the J call TRBJ2-2; no firm D call. The CDR3 consists of 13 residues. The germline gives CDR1 MNHEY, CDR2 SMNVEV (reference sequence). Trimming took 6 bases from V and 6 from J, leaving 11 bases between them. CDR3 amino acids: CASSPILAGELFF. The CDR3 DNA reads as TGTGCCAGCAGCCCCATTTTGGCCGGGGAGCTGTTTTTT.

The chain is built from TRBV28 and TRBJ2-2; no firm D call. This CDR3 contains 9 residues. The V gene lost 8 bases and the J gene lost 14 bases, with 9 bases spanning the gap. The germline V gene has CDR1 MDHEN and CDR2 SYDVKM. The CDR3 sequence is CASGSGLFF. DNA for the CDR3: TGTGCCAGCGGCTCAGGACTGTTTTTT. The whole variable domain, filled in from reference TRBV28 and TRBJ2-2, reads DVKVTQSSRYLVKRTGEKVFLECVQDMDHENMFWYRQDPGLGLRLIYFSYDVKMKEKGDIPEGYSVSREKKERFSLILESASTNQTSMYLCASGSGLFFGEGSRLTVL.

The DNA for the CDR3 is TGTGCCAGCAGACGGGGACCGCGCAATGAAAAACTGTTTTTT. It yields the protein CASRRGPRNEKLFF. This chain joins TRBV6-5 and TRBJ1-4, with a possible D match to TRBD1 (5 bases). Per the germline V gene, CDR1 is MNHEY and CDR2 is SVGAGI. The germline V and J ends were trimmed by 6 bases and 5 bases, with 13 bases remaining between them. The length of the CDR3 is 14 residues.

For the CDR3, the DNA is TGTGCCAGCAGCTTAGATTCGACAGGGGATGAGACCCAGTACTTC. This gives the protein CASSLDSTGDETQYF. The V and J genes are TRBV7-2 and TRBJ2-5; 8 positions match TRBD1. V was clipped by 1 base and J by 5 bases; unmatched bases: 6. The CDR3 has 15 residues. The germline V gene has CDR1 SGHTA and CDR2 FQGNSA.

The V call is TRBV7-9, the J call TRBJ1-1; 7 bases are a match to TRBD1. V trimming: 4 bases; J trimming: 5 bases; junction bases outside the gene matches: 10. CDR3 length: 15 amino acids. Germline V lookup: CDR1 SEHNR, CDR2 FQNEAQ (reference sequence). The CDR3 bases are TGTGCCAGCAGCTCCTATAGGGGGCGAGGGACTGAAGCTTTCTTT. Its translation is CASSSYRGRGTEAFF.

This rearrangement joins TRBV29-1 to TRBJ2-2; D perhaps matches TRBD2 (5 bases). With 6 bases removed from V and 3 bases from J, the gap between germline ends came to 17 bases. This CDR3 region has 15 residues. Germline CDR1 SQVTM, CDR2 ANQGSEA. CDR3 bases: TGCAGCGTGACCCGGGATGGGATGTACACCGGGGAGCTGTTTTTT. Residues: CSVTRDGMYTGELFF.

The chain couples TRBV28 to TRBJ1-2, with D perhaps matching TRBD1 (5 bases). V was clipped by 2 bases and J by 5 bases, with 15 bases between them. The CDR3 covers 15 residues. Germline lookup yields CDR1 MDHEN and CDR2 SYDVKM. Here the CDR3 DNA reads TGTGCCAGCAGTTTAGTTCGGGGGGTCTTGTATGGCTACACCTTC. Amino acid sequence: CASSLVRGVLYGYTF.

This chain links TRBV27 with TRBJ2-3; 7 bases agree with TRBD1. The CDR3 is 14 residues long. V lost 5 bases to trimming and J lost 2 bases; unmatched junction nucleotides: 4. Germline V gene data show CDR1 as MNHEY and CDR2 as SMNVEV (reference sequence). The CDR3 DNA reads TGTGCCAGCAGTACGACAGGGCCCACAGATACGCAGTATTTT. Translated, it gives CASSTTGPTDTQYF.

This clone occurred a few times. The rearrangement uses TRBV29-1 and TRBJ1-4; D is unclear. Per germline, CDR1 SQVTM and CDR2 ANQGSEA. V shed 0 bases and J shed 8 bases, with 7 bases lying between them. The CDR3 sequence is 12 residues long. The CDR3 is CSVEDNREKLFF. CDR3 DNA sequence: TGCAGCGTTGAAGATAACAGAGAAAAACTGTTTTTT.

The chain employs TRBV18 and TRBJ2-7, with D unclear. CDR3 length equals 12 residues. The germline V gene encodes CDR1 KGHSH and CDR2 LQKENI. Deletions cut 4 bases from V and 3 bases from J, with 7 bases between. CDR3 DNA sequence: TGTGCCAGCTCACAGGGCCGCTACGAGCAGTACTTC. Protein: CASSQGRYEQYF.

The genes are TRBV14 and TRBJ2-7; D is undetermined. CDR3 size: 17 residues. Germline CDR1 and CDR2: SGHDN and FVKESK. V gave up 3 bases and J gave up 2 bases, with 20 bases separating them. The CDR3 region has the DNA TGTGCCAGCAGCCAGACACCGGGTAGTGCGCTCACCTACGAGCAGTACTTC. Translation gives CASSQTPGSALTYEQYF.

The chain has TRBV5-4 and TRBJ1-2, with 7 nucleotides matching TRBD1. Germline V gene lookup returns CDR1 SGHNT and CDR2 YYREEE (reference sequence). The V gene end was trimmed by 4 bases and the J gene end by 4 bases; junction bases not matched to a gene: 10. The CDR3 consists of 15 residues. This CDR3 is CASSLGGGGGYGYTF. The DNA for the CDR3 is TGTGCCAGCAGCCTAGGAGGGGGCGGGGGCTATGGCTACACCTTC.